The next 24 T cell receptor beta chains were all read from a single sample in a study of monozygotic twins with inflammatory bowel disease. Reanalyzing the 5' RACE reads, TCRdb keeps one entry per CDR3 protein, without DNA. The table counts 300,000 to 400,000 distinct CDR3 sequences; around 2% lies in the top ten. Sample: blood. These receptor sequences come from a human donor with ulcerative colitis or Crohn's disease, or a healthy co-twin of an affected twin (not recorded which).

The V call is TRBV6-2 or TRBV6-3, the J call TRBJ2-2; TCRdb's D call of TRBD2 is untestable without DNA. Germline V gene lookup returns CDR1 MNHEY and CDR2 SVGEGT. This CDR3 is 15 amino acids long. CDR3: CASRKRGGNTGELFF.

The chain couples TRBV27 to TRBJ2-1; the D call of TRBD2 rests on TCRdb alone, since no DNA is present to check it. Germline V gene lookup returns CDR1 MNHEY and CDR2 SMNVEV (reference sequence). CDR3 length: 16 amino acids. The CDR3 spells CASGTSGSGSYNEQFF.

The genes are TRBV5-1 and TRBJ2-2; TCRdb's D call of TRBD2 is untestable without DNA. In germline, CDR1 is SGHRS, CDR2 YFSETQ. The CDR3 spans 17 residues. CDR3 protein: CASSDSILAGGTGELFF.

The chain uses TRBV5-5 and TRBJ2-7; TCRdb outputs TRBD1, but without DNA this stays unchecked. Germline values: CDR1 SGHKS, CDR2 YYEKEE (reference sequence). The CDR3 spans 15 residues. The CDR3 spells CASSLEMGRSYEQYF.

CDR3 protein: CASSSAQGALNTEAFF. The genes are TRBV7-9 and TRBJ1-1; as DNA is missing, the TRBD1 call by TCRdb cannot be tested. Germline CDR1 is SEHNR and CDR2 is FQNEAQ (reference sequence). CDR3 length equals 16 residues.

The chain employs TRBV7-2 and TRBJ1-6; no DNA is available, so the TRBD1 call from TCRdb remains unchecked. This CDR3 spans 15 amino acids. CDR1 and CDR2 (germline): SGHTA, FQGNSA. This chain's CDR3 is CASSPRWGKDSPLHF.

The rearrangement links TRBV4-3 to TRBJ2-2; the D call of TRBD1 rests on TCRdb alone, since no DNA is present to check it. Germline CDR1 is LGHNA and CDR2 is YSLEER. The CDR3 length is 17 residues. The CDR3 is CASSQDRPDRVSGELFF.

This CDR3 reads CASSRGGHYGYTF. The chain employs TRBV12-3 or TRBV12-4 and TRBJ1-2; TCRdb lists TRBD1, though no DNA is available to test this call. The length of the CDR3 is 13 residues.

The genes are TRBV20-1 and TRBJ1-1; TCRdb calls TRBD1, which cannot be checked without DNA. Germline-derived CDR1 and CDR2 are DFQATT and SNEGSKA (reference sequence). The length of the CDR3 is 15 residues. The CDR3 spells CSARDGAWMNTEAFF.

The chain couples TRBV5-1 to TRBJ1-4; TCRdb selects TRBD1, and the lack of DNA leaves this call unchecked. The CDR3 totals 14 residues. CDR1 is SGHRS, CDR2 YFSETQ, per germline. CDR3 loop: CASSTGTGHEKLFF. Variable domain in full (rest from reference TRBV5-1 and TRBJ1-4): KAGVTQTPRYLIKTRGQQVTLSCSPISGHRSVSWYQQTPGQGLQFLFEYFSETQRNKGNFPGRFSGRQFSNSRSEMNVSTLELGDSALYLCASSTGTGHEKLFFGSGTQLSVL.

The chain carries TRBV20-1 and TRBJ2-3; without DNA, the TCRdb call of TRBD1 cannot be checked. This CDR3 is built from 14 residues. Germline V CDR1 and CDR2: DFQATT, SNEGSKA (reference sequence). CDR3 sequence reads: CSARNPLRADTQYF.

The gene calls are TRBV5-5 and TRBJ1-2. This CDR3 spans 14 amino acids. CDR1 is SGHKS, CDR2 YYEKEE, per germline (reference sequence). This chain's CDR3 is CASSLDRRYYGYTF. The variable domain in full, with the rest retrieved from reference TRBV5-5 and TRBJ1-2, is DAGVTQSPTHLIKTRGQQVTLRCSPISGHKSVSWYQQVLGQGPQFIFQYYEKEERGRGNFPDRFSARQFPNYSSELNVNALLLGDSALYLCASSLDRRYYGYTFGSGTRLTVV.

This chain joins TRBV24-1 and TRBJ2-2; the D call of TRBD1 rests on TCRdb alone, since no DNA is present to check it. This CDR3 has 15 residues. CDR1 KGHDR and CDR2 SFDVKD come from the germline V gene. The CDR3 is CATSDAGTNTGELFF.

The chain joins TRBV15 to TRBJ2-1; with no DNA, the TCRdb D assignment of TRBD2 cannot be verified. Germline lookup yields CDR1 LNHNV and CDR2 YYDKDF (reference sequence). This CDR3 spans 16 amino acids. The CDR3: CATSRDGGGLYNEQFF.

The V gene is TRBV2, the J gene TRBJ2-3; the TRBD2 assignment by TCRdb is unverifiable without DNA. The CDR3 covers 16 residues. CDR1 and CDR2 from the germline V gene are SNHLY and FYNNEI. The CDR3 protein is CASSERMAGGADTQYF.

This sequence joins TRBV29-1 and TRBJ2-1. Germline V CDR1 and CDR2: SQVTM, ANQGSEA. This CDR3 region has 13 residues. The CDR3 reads CSVGIATYNEQFF.

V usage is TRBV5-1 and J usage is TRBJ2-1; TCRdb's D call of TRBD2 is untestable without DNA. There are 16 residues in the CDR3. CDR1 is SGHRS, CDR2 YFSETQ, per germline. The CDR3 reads CASSLEPSGRPNEQFF.

CDR3 residues: CSVEASGQETQYF. This chain joins TRBV29-1 and TRBJ2-5; TCRdb gives TRBD2 as the D gene, but with no DNA this cannot be confirmed. Germline V lookup: CDR1 SQVTM, CDR2 ANQGSEA. The CDR3 consists of 13 residues.

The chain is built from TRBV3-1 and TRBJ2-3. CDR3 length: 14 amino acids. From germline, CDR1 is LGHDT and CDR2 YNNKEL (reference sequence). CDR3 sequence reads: CASSQDVSVNTQYF.

The CDR3 protein is CASSARGLNTGELFF. The V gene is TRBV7-3, the J gene TRBJ2-2; TCRdb outputs TRBD1, but without DNA this stays unchecked. Germline CDR1 reads SGHTA; CDR2 reads FQGTGA. The CDR3 totals 15 residues.

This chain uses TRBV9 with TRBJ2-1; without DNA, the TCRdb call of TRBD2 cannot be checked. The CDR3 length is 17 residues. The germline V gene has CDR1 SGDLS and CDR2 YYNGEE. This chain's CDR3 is CASSVLGGRVSYNEQFF.

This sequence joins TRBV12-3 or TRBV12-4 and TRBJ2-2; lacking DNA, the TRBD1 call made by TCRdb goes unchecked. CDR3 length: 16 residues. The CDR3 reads CASSSGQGVNTGELFF.

The CDR3 sequence: CASSSSRHGNEQFF. This chain uses TRBV7-2 with TRBJ2-1. CDR1 is SGHTA, CDR2 FQGNSA, per germline. CDR3 size: 14 residues. Together with reference TRBV7-2 and TRBJ2-1, the CDR3 gives the full variable domain: GAGVSQSPSNKVTEKGKDVELRCDPISGHTALYWYRQSLGQGLEFLIYFQGNSAPDKSGLPSDRFSAERTGGSVSTLTIQRTQQEDSAVYLCASSSSRHGNEQFFGPGTRLTVL.

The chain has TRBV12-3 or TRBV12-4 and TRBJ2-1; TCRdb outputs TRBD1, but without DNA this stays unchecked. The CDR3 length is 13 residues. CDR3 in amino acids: CASTIRGPNEQFF.